The present TCR beta chain was sequenced within a study of shared clonotypes between healthy human individuals. The study, taken as a whole, reports: Deeper or shallower sequencing was expected to change how clonotypes are shared among donors. Non-shared clonotypes had lower generation probabilities than clonotypes shared by all four sorted-subset donors.

With respect to this clone: Its antigen is undetermined.

Assay used: immunoSEQ multiplex PCR; TCRdb lists only in-frame clones, some missing. There are about 2.3 million clones in the sample; more than 80% occur only once, and under 0.45% lies in the top ten. Study donors comprised healthy, HIV-negative adults devoid of recent acute infection or vaccination. Only Caucasian adults living in Nashville, Tennessee served as donors. The source is a man aged 18 to 35 in good health. Some clones in this sample may be carry-over from other donors' samples. The sample comprised naive CD4+ T cells from PBMCs. Subset of the sample: CD45RA+ positively selected.

The CDR3 sequence is CASTKQGADYGYTF. In DNA, the CDR3 is TGTGCCAGCACTAAACAGGGGGCCGACTATGGCTACACCTTC. V is TRBV6-6 and J is TRBJ1-2; 9 positions agree with TRBD1. This CDR3 region has 14 residues. Germline CDR1 and CDR2: MNHNY and SVGAGI (reference sequence). Trimming cost V 7 bases and J 3 bases; bases outside gene matches: 6.